The rows below give T cell receptor beta chains drawn from one sample of a study of T cells expressing NK-cell markers. Reanalyzing the 5' RACE reads, TCRdb keeps one entry per CDR3 protein, without DNA. The sample table sets out roughly 390,000 distinct CDR3 sequences. The sequencing sample was made of blood T cells: a sorted CD56 or NKG2C T cell subset, CD4+ or CD8+ T cells, or bulk PBMC T cells (not recorded which). The receptors originated from a woman between 45 and 65 years old in good health. CDR3s include the opening cysteine and the closing phenylalanine or tryptophan.

TRBV15	TRBJ2-7	CATSRGPALYEQYF
TRBV21-1	TRBJ2-6	CASSKTGGAGANVLTF
TRBV4-1	TRBJ1-5	CASSQTGVNQPQHF
TRBV12-3/TRBV12-4	TRBJ2-5	CASNLSGREETQYF
TRBV18	TRBJ2-3	CASSIDLWGTDTQYF
TRBV4-1	TRBJ2-7	CASRGTGLDEQYF
TRBV10-3	TRBJ1-4	CASRGGGLLDEKLFF
TRBV20-1	TRBJ2-1	CSASLNGNEQFF
TRBV6-1	TRBJ2-1	CASSALGQGAYNEQFF
TRBV5-1	TRBJ1-1	CASRLEVDGNTEAFF
TRBV4-2	TRBJ2-1	CASSQDDATGPYNEQFF